These 11 T cell receptor beta chains originate from one sample sequenced in a study of blood T cell repertoires in COVID-19. Some clones are missing from TCRdb's copy, which holds only in-frame ones; the method was immunoSEQ multiplex PCR. The sample consists of about 380,000 clones, more than 75% of them appearing once. The sequencing sample was made of PBMCs or T cells enriched from blood (not recorded which). The receptors shown here come from a woman aged 18-29 years who had recovered from COVID-19.

The chain joins TRBV7-2 to TRBJ1-1; the D gene is possibly TRBD1 (5 bases). The CDR3 is made up of 12 amino acids. Trimming took 11 bases from V and 3 from J, leaving 13 bases between them. The germline gives CDR1 SGHTA, CDR2 FQGNSA. CDR3 in DNA: TGTGCCCGAGTGACCAGGGACACTGAAGCTTTCTTT. This sequence encodes CARVTRDTEAFF.

The rearrangement uses TRBV28 and TRBJ2-7; TRBD1 matches at 9 bases. CDR3 length: 12 amino acids. CDR1 and CDR2 from the germline V gene are MDHEN and SYDVKM. As DNA, the CDR3 is TGTGCAATAGGACAGGGGCCCTACGAGCAGTACTTC. As protein: CAIGQGPYEQYF. The complete variable domain, with remaining parts taken from reference TRBV28 and TRBJ2-7, reads DVKVTQSSRYLVKRTGEKVFLECVQDMDHENMFWYRQDPGLGLRLIYFSYDVKMKEKGDIPEGYSVSREKKERFSLILESASTNQTSMYLCAIGQGPYEQYFGPGTRLTVT.

The rearrangement links TRBV9 to TRBJ2-3; 9 bases are a match to TRBD2. The CDR3 has 16 residues. The V gene end was trimmed by 4 bases and the J gene end by 2 bases; junction bases not matched to a gene: 8. From germline, CDR1 is SGDLS and CDR2 YYNGEE. As DNA, the CDR3 is TGTGCCAGCAGCCCCCTTGGCGGGGGGGACACAGATACGCAGTATTTT. This sequence encodes CASSPLGGGDTDTQYF. Supplemented by reference TRBV9 and TRBJ2-3, the full variable domain reads DSGVTQTPKHLITATGQRVTLRCSPRSGDLSVYWYQQSLDQGLQFLIQYYNGEERAKGNILERFSAQQFPDLHSELNLSSLELGDSALYFCASSPLGGGDTDTQYFGPGTRLTVL.

This chain uses TRBV18 with TRBJ2-2; D possibly corresponds to TRBD1 (5 bases). V lost 1 base to trimming and J lost 1 base, with 7 bases between them. The germline V gene encodes CDR1 KGHSH and CDR2 LQKENI. The CDR3 extends over 15 amino acids. CDR3 nucleotides: TGTGCCAGCTCACCACGAACAGGGAACACCGGGGAGCTGTTTTTT. It specifies CASSPRTGNTGELFF.

The CDR3 reads CASSPRTGGSGDEQYF. The CDR3 coding sequence is TGTGCCAGCAGCCCTAGGACAGGGGGCTCTGGAGACGAGCAGTACTTC. The chain couples TRBV7-8 to TRBJ2-7; 11 bases fit TRBD1. Germline V CDR1 and CDR2: SGHVS, FQNEAQ. V was clipped by 5 bases and J by 5 bases; unmatched bases: 11. The CDR3 extends over 16 amino acids.

The V and J genes are TRBV12-3 or TRBV12-4 and TRBJ2-7, with TRBD1 identical over 7 bases. Germline trimming cut 2 bases from V and 5 bases from J; bases unmatched to any gene: 3. The CDR3 runs 13 residues. CDR3: CASSLNRGDEQYF. The CDR3 DNA reads as TGTGCCAGCAGTTTAAACAGGGGCGACGAGCAGTACTTC.

The rearrangement links TRBV5-1 to TRBJ1-1; D gene unclear. CDR1 is SGHRS and CDR2 is YFSETQ in the germline V gene. V lost 4 bases to trimming and J lost 1 base, with 11 bases between them. CDR3 size: 14 residues. The DNA of the CDR3 is TGCGCCAGCAGCCCGCTAGGTCAGAACACTGAAGCTTTCTTT. Encoded protein: CASSPLGQNTEAFF. The full variable domain, completed using reference TRBV5-1 and TRBJ1-1, is KAGVTQTPRYLIKTRGQQVTLSCSPISGHRSVSWYQQTPGQGLQFLFEYFSETQRNKGNFPGRFSGRQFSNSRSEMNVSTLELGDSALYLCASSPLGQNTEAFFGQGTRLTVV.

V usage is TRBV6-5 and J usage is TRBJ2-1; 12 bases map to TRBD2. The CDR3 has 12 amino acids. Germline V CDR1 and CDR2: MNHEY, SVGAGI. V dropped 6 bases and J dropped 14; count of bases not matched to a gene: 5. CDR3 loop: CASRQSSGGEFF. CDR3 bases: TGTGCCAGCAGGCAATCTAGCGGGGGGGAGTTCTTC.

For this clone: Distinct nucleotide sequences in the sample also encode this CDR3. The chain links TRBV5-1 to TRBJ2-7, with 9 nucleotides matching TRBD1. V lost 2 bases to trimming and J lost 6 bases; unmatched junction nucleotides: 3. CDR3 length: 13 amino acids. CDR1 is SGHRS and CDR2 is YFSETQ in the germline V gene. In nucleotides, the CDR3 is TGCGCCAGCAGCTTCCGACAGGGGGGCGAGCAGTACTTC. It translates to CASSFRQGGEQYF.

The chain links TRBV19 to TRBJ1-2; D is perhaps TRBD1 (6 bases). The germline gives CDR1 LNHDA, CDR2 SQIVND (reference sequence). V lost 8 bases to trimming and J lost 5 bases, with 12 bases between them. The CDR3 totals 12 residues. CDR3 sequence reads: CASSQGWYGYTF. For the CDR3, the DNA is TGTGCCAGTTCTCAGGGGTGGTATGGCTACACCTTC.

The rearrangement joins TRBV11-2 to TRBJ2-7; possibly TRBD1 for D (6 bases). The ends were cut back, 4 bases at V and 2 bases at J, with 24 bases in the middle. Looked up from germline, CDR1 is SGHAT and CDR2 is FQNNGV. CDR3 size: 18 residues. The CDR3, as DNA: TGTGCCAGCAGCTCCCGGCGAACCGAGGGACACACCACCTACGAGCAGTACTTC. This translates into CASSSRRTEGHTTYEQYF.